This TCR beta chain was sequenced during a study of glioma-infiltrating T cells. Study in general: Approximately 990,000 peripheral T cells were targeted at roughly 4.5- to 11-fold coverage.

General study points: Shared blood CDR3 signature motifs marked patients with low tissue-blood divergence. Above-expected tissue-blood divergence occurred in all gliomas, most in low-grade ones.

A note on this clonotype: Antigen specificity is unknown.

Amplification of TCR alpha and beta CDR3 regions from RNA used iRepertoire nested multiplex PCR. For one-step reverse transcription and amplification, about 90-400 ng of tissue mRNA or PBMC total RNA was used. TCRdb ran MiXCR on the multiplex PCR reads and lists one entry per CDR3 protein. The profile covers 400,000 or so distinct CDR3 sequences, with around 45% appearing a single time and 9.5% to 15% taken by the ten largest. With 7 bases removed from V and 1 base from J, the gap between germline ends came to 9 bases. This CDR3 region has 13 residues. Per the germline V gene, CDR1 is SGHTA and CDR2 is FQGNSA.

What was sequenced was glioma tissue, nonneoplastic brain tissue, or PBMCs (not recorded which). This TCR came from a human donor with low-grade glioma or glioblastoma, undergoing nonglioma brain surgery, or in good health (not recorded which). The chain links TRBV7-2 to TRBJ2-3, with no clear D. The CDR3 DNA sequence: TGTGCCAGCACCCCTCGGGGCACAGATACGCAGTATTTT. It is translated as CASTPRGTDTQYF.